One and the same sample provided the 28 T cell receptor beta chains below, sequenced in a study of shared clonotypes between healthy human individuals. The method was immunoSEQ multiplex PCR; TCRdb's version includes in-frame clones alone and lacks a portion of them. The profile shows more than 2 million clones, nearly 97% of them singletons. Material for sequencing was naive CD4+ T cells sorted from blood. Subset denoted: CD45RA+ positively selected. The receptor set was obtained from a man younger than 30 in good health.

About this clone itself: The same CDR3 also results from other DNA sequences found in this sample. The CDR3: CASSEENQPQHF. Here the CDR3 DNA reads TGTGCCAGCAGTGAAGAAAATCAGCCCCAGCATTTT. V usage is TRBV2 and J usage is TRBJ1-5, with D uncertain. This CDR3 is 12 amino acids long. CDR1 is SNHLY and CDR2 is FYNNEI in the germline V gene. The V end lost 1 base, the J end lost 4 bases, and 2 bases lay between the germline ends.

The rearrangement uses TRBV10-1 and TRBJ2-7, with 7 positions matching TRBD1. The CDR3 totals 14 residues. The germline V gene encodes CDR1 WNHNN and CDR2 SYGVQD (reference sequence). V was pared by 0 bases and J by 6 bases, with 5 bases of the junction left unmatched. CDR3 nucleotides: TGCGCCAGCAGTGAGTCCCCCGACAGGGCCGAGCAGTACTTC. Protein sequence: CASSESPDRAEQYF.

This chain uses TRBV5-1 with TRBJ2-2, with no clear D. The germline V and J ends were trimmed by 4 bases and 1 base, with 8 bases remaining between them. There are 14 residues in the CDR3. CDR1 and CDR2 (germline): SGHRS, YFSETQ. CDR3 nucleotides: TGCGCCAGCAGCGGGCCTGTGAACACCGGGGAGCTGTTTTTT. Residues: CASSGPVNTGELFF.

The chain carries TRBV11-3 and TRBJ2-5, with TRBD1 as a possible D gene (5 bases). The DNA end lines up better with TRBJ2-7; the J call may be wrong. From germline, CDR1 is SGHNT and CDR2 YENEEA. CDR3 size: 14 residues. The CDR3 DNA sequence: TGTGCCAGCGCAAAAGGGGCGGCCCCCTACGAGCAGTACTTC. Its translation: CASAKGAAPYEQYF.

J is TRBJ2-2 and V is TRBV7-2; 12 positions agree with TRBD2. This CDR3 spans 17 amino acids. The V gene's germline CDR1 is SGHTA and CDR2 FQGNSA. With 7 bases clipped from V and 7 bases from J, the junction kept 13 bases outside the gene matches. The CDR3 region has the DNA TGTGCCAGCATCCCGCCGAGCCTAGCGGGAGGGTTCGGGGAGCTGTTTTTT. Residues: CASIPPSLAGGFGELFF.

V usage is TRBV7-8 and J usage is TRBJ2-7; D gene ambiguous. There are 13 residues in the CDR3. Germline assignment: CDR1 SGHVS and CDR2 FQNEAQ. The V end lost 3 bases, the J end lost 2 bases, and 8 bases lay between the germline ends. CDR3 sequence: CASSFAGPYEQYF. The CDR3 region has the DNA TGTGCCAGCAGCTTTGCTGGACCCTACGAGCAGTACTTC.

The chain combines TRBV12-5 with TRBJ2-3; TRBD2 aligns across 10 bases. The germline CDR1 and CDR2 sequences are LGHNT and FRNRAP. This CDR3 is built from 14 residues. The J segment lost 7 bases and the V segment lost 6 bases, leaving 7 bases of the junction unmatched. In nucleotides, the CDR3 is TGTGCTAGTGGGTCTAGCGGGAGTGGTCATACGCAGTATTTT. It is translated as CASGSSGSGHTQYF.

This chain joins TRBV7-9 and TRBJ2-7; TRBD2 matches 7 bases. This CDR3 spans 14 amino acids. Germline V gives CDR1 SEHNR, CDR2 FQNEAQ (reference sequence). V lost 7 bases, J lost 0 bases, and 6 bases stayed unmatched. This chain's CDR3 is CASMASGNSYEQYF. The CDR3, as DNA: TGTGCCAGCATGGCTAGCGGTAACTCCTACGAGCAGTACTTC.

The chain uses TRBV5-1 and TRBJ2-1; D unclear. Trimming pared 1 base from V and 0 bases from J, leaving 8 bases between. The CDR3 loop spans 15 amino acids. Germline CDR1 is SGHRS and CDR2 is YFSETQ. The chain's CDR3 is CASSLLHNSYNEQFF. The CDR3 nucleotides read TGCGCCAGCAGCTTGCTGCATAACTCCTACAATGAGCAGTTCTTC.

This clone was recorded only once. V usage is TRBV7-9 and J usage is TRBJ1-1, with a possible D match to TRBD1 (5 bases). CDR1 SEHNR and CDR2 FQNEAQ come from the germline V gene (reference sequence). V lost 4 bases and J 0 bases, leaving 12 bases between the germline ends. This CDR3 is built from 15 residues. The CDR3 nucleotides are TGTGCCAGCAGCTCCACAGGAAAACTGAACACTGAAGCTTTCTTT. Protein: CASSSTGKLNTEAFF. Using reference TRBV7-9 and TRBJ1-1 for the parts outside the CDR3, the full variable domain is DTGVSQNPRHKITKRGQNVTFRCDPISEHNRLYWYRQTLGQGPEFLTYFQNEAQLEKSRLLSDRFSAERPKGSFSTLEIQRTEQGDSAMYLCASSSTGKLNTEAFFGQGTRLTVV.

The table lists this clone with a count of one. J is TRBJ2-2 and V is TRBV6-1; 11 bases align to TRBD2. V lost 6 bases and J lost 5; bases outside the gene matches: 5. Per the germline V gene, CDR1 is MNHNS and CDR2 is SASEGT. This CDR3 comprises 15 residues. CDR3 in DNA: TGTGCCAGCAGGTCCCTAGCGGGAGGTACCGGGGAGCTGTTTTTT. This translates into CASRSLAGGTGELFF.

Comment on this clone: The junction departs from germline at one end; a sequencing error may be responsible. Written as DNA, the CDR3 is TGTGCCAGCAGCTGGTCAACCAATGAAAAACTGTTTTTT. It codes for CASSWSTNEKLFF. The gene calls are TRBV7-2 and TRBJ1-4; D not resolved. Germline CDR1 is SGHTA and CDR2 is FQGNSA. The CDR3 totals 13 residues.

The chain links TRBV29-1 to TRBJ2-3; the D is unclear. V dropped 4 bases and J dropped 0 bases, with 5 bases sitting between them. Germline V gene lookup returns CDR1 SQVTM and CDR2 ANQGSEA. The CDR3 is 12 amino acids. The CDR3 DNA sequence: TGCAGCGTTGTTCTAAGCACAGATACGCAGTATTTT. It specifies CSVVLSTDTQYF.

The rearrangement links TRBV18 to TRBJ1-1, with a weak D call TRBD1 (5 bases). Germline CDR1 and CDR2: KGHSH and LQKENI. The CDR3 has 15 amino acids. V was clipped by 5 bases and J by 7 bases, with 20 bases between them. The CDR3 protein is CASSFDSGTRDEAFF. CDR3 nucleotide sequence: TGTGCCAGCTCATTCGACTCCGGGACGAGGGATGAAGCTTTCTTT.

This chain uses TRBV5-1 with TRBJ2-3; D uncertain. The germline CDR1 and CDR2 sequences are SGHRS and YFSETQ. CDR3 length: 13 residues. V dropped 0 bases and J dropped 4 bases, with 6 bases sitting between them. The CDR3 sequence is CASSLALPDTQYF. CDR3 in DNA: TGCGCCAGCAGCTTGGCTCTGCCAGATACGCAGTATTTT.

Remarks on this clone: Additional DNA sequences in this sample encode the identical CDR3. The V and J genes are TRBV29-1 and TRBJ2-3; tentative D call: TRBD1 (6 bases). CDR1 and CDR2 from the germline V gene are SQVTM and ANQGSEA. The CDR3 contains 13 residues. The V and J ends lost 5 bases and 1 base respectively, with 10 bases between them. The CDR3 region has the DNA TGCAGCGTTCCGGGACAACGCACAGATACGCAGTATTTT. This translates into CSVPGQRTDTQYF.

The gene calls are TRBV19 and TRBJ2-2; D is tentatively TRBD1 or TRBD2 (5 bases each). The CDR3 loop spans 16 amino acids. Germline lookup yields CDR1 LNHDA and CDR2 SQIVND (reference sequence). V shed 7 bases and J shed 1 base, with 16 bases lying between them. CDR3 nucleotides: TGTGCCAGTACTCCCCCGGGGCAGTTGAACACCGGGGAGCTGTTTTTT. This sequence encodes CASTPPGQLNTGELFF.

As DNA, the CDR3 is TGCGCCAGCAGCCCAGACAGGGCGAGCACTGAAGCTTTCTTT. Translated, it gives CASSPDRASTEAFF. V is TRBV4-3 and J is TRBJ1-1, with TRBD1 matching over 7 bases. Germline V gene data show CDR1 as LGHNA and CDR2 as YSLEER. The CDR3 spans 14 residues. The trim removed 4 bases at V and 4 bases at J, leaving 6 bases unmatched.

The gene calls are TRBV7-9 and TRBJ1-3; TRBD1 agrees at 7 bases. The CDR3 runs 17 residues. CDR1 and CDR2 from the germline V gene are SEHNR and FQNEAQ (reference sequence). The junction had 9 bases not matched to a gene; V was cut back by 1 base and J by 3 bases. This chain's CDR3 is CASSLGVGGAGGNTIYF. The CDR3 DNA reads TGTGCCAGCAGCTTAGGCGTAGGGGGCGCAGGTGGAAACACCATATATTTT.

The gene calls are TRBV6-7 and TRBJ2-7; 7 positions match TRBD2. TRBV6-7 is noted as an ORF with a role that remains uncertain. V was clipped by 5 bases and J by 1 base; unmatched bases: 11. The CDR3 sequence is 16 residues long. The CDR3 loop is CASSRFTAGASYEQYF. The CDR3 DNA reads TGTGCCAGCAGTCGCTTTACGGCGGGAGCGTCCTACGAGCAGTACTTC.

The chain is built from TRBV29-1 and TRBJ1-1, with 12 bases aligning to TRBD1. The CDR3 sequence is 16 residues long. With 3 bases clipped from V and 4 bases from J, the junction kept 9 bases outside the gene matches. Looked up from germline, CDR1 is SQVTM and CDR2 is ANQGSEA. The CDR3 DNA is TGCAGCGTTGACCTTGGGACAGGGGGCCGGCTCACTGAAGCTTTCTTT. Amino acids: CSVDLGTGGRLTEAFF.

This chain connects TRBV6-1 to TRBJ1-6; the match to TRBD1 covers 7 bases. J was trimmed by 9 bases and V by 1 base; bases with no gene match: 3. The CDR3 runs 14 residues. The V gene's germline CDR1 is MNHNS and CDR2 SASEGT. The CDR3 bases are TGTGCCAGCAGTGAAGTAGACAGGGTTTCACCCCTCCACTTT. This encodes CASSEVDRVSPLHF.

As for this clone: The sample has other DNA sequences that encode this CDR3 too. This chain uses TRBV7-9 with TRBJ2-3; 10 bases line up with TRBD2. Germline V gene lookup returns CDR1 SEHNR and CDR2 FQNEAQ (reference sequence). The CDR3 loop spans 15 amino acids. V shed 1 base, J shed 4 bases, and the junction held 2 bases outside the gene matches. The CDR3 DNA reads as TGTGCCAGCAGCTTAGGTCTAGCGGGAGCAGATACGCAGTATTTT. Its protein product is CASSLGLAGADTQYF.

V and J are TRBV10-3 and TRBJ1-1; no clear D gene. Germline-derived CDR1 and CDR2 are ENHRY and SYGVKD. Trimming left V 2 bases short and J 0 bases short, with 10 bases between. This CDR3 contains 15 residues. The CDR3 loop is CAISEGVALNTEAFF. In DNA form, the CDR3 reads TGTGCCATCAGTGAGGGGGTGGCCTTGAACACTGAAGCTTTCTTT.

This chain uses TRBV4-3 with TRBJ1-5, with D maybe TRBD1 (5 bases). The germline V gene encodes CDR1 LGHNA and CDR2 YSLEER. The CDR3 is 13 amino acids. The ends were cut back, 0 bases at V and 8 bases at J, with 8 bases in the middle. DNA for the CDR3: TGCGCCAGCAGCCAAGATTGGGGGGAGCCCCAGCATTTT. As protein: CASSQDWGEPQHF.

The chain uses TRBV4-1 and TRBJ1-6, with D possibly matching TRBD1 (5 bases). The V gene's germline CDR1 is MGHRA and CDR2 YSYEKL. CDR3 length: 15 amino acids. Trimming pared 1 base from V and 9 bases from J, leaving 13 bases between. CDR3 residues: CASSQVAGMGSPLHF. CDR3 DNA sequence: TGCGCCAGCAGCCAAGTTGCAGGGATGGGTTCACCCCTCCACTTT.

The rearrangement links TRBV25-1 to TRBJ2-5, with D perhaps matching TRBD1 (6 bases). With 3 bases removed from V and 4 bases from J, the gap between germline ends came to 18 bases. Germline CDR1 is MGHDK and CDR2 is SYGVNS. The CDR3 extends over 16 amino acids. The CDR3 sequence: CASSDILGGSGETQYF. The CDR3 DNA reads as TGTGCCAGCAGTGATATCCTTGGGGGCTCTGGAGAGACCCAGTACTTC.

The chain employs TRBV7-2 and TRBJ2-7, with D tentatively TRBD1 (5 bases). The germline gives CDR1 SGHTA, CDR2 FQGNSA. The V and J ends lost 1 base and 6 bases respectively, with 10 bases between them. The CDR3 length is 13 residues. The CDR3 reads CASSLVWGGEQYF. CDR3 sequence (DNA): TGTGCCAGCAGCTTAGTCTGGGGCGGCGAGCAGTACTTC.